The rows below give T cell receptor beta chains drawn from one sample of a study of T cell responses to AZD1222 COVID-19 vaccine. Generated by immunoSEQ multiplex PCR, the TCRdb table keeps only in-frame clones and is missing some. The data contain approximately 60,000 clones, 86% of them seen just once; the ten biggest clones take up approximately 15%. Sequencing was performed on peripheral blood, taken on day 0 of AZD1222 vaccination. The receptors were sampled from an adult in good health. Each CDR3 is given with its conserved first and last residue. A D gene is named only where the DNA matches it firmly. Expanded clones are given a class, and other clones once, few, many or no size at all.

once	TRBD1	TRBJ1-1	TRBV6-2/TRBV6-3	CASSYLVGGQGLEAFF	TGTGCCAGCAGTTACCTGGTTGGAGGACAGGGTCTTGAAGCTTTCTTT
NA	NA	TRBJ1-1	TRBV19	CASSPSRGGTEAFF	TGTGCCAGTAGTCCTTCGAGGGGAGGCACTGAAGCTTTCTTT
few	NA	TRBJ2-7	TRBV12-3/TRBV12-4	CASSFRDYEQYF	TGTGCCAGCAGTTTCCGGGACTACGAGCAGTACTTC
NA	NA	TRBJ1-6	TRBV7-2	CASSLARIVSPLHF	TGTGCCAGCAGCTTAGCCCGTATCGTGTCACCCCTCCACTTT
few	TRBD1	TRBJ1-2	TRBV6-1	CASSEGQGFGYTF	TGTGCCAGCAGTGAGGGACAGGGGTTTGGCTACACCTTC
once	NA	TRBJ1-4	TRBV6-5	CASSLTAGKLFF	TGTGCCAGCAGTCTAACAGCCGGAAAACTGTTTTTT
NA	NA	TRBJ2-2	TRBV9	CASSVTGTSNTGELFF	TGTGCCAGCAGCGTAACCGGGACTTCGAACACCGGGGAGCTGTTTTTT
NA	NA	TRBJ2-6	TRBV28	CASSRKQGGTGANVLTF	TGTGCCAGCAGTCGAAAACAGGGGGGGACTGGGGCCAACGTCCTGACTTTC
NA	TRBD1	TRBJ2-7	TRBV9	CASSVAPGQGPYEQYF	TGTGCCAGCAGCGTAGCTCCGGGACAGGGGCCCTACGAGCAGTACTTC
NA	TRBD2	TRBJ2-7	TRBV7-2	CASSSTSGSHEQYF	TGTGCCAGCAGCTCGACTAGCGGGAGTCACGAGCAGTACTTC
NA	NA	TRBJ2-2	TRBV2	CASSESFTGELFF	TGTGCCAGCAGTGAATCCTTCACCGGGGAGCTGTTTTTT
once	NA	TRBJ1-3	TRBV3-1/TRBV3-2	CASSQEGQGPGNTIYF	TGTGCCAGCAGCCAAGAAGGCCAGGGTCCTGGAAACACCATATATTTT
NA	NA	TRBJ1-2	TRBV2	CASSETGVGYGYTF	TGTGCCAGCAGTGAAACGGGGGTTGGGTATGGCTACACCTTC
NA	NA	TRBJ1-1	TRBV19	CASSIGSMNTEAFF	TGTGCCAGTAGTATAGGTTCAATGAACACTGAAGCTTTCTTT
NA	TRBD2	TRBJ2-7	TRBV4-1	CASSQAPGLGLYEQYF	TGCGCCAGCAGCCAAGCTCCGGGACTAGGACTCTACGAGCAGTACTTC
once	NA	TRBJ1-2	TRBV29-1	CSVAPGNGRGNYGYTF	TGCAGCGTTGCCCCCGGGAACGGGCGGGGAAACTATGGCTACACCTTC
NA	TRBD2	TRBJ2-2	TRBV28	CASRLGGTTGELFF	TGTGCCAGCCGATTGGGGGGGACCACCGGGGAGCTGTTTTTT
NA	TRBD2	TRBJ2-3	TRBV10-3	CAIRSEIAGGGDTQYF	TGTGCCATCCGGAGTGAGATAGCGGGAGGTGGAGATACGCAGTATTTT
NA	NA	TRBJ1-5	TRBV6-1	CASSESKPQHF	TGTGCCAGCAGTGAGAGCAAGCCCCAGCATTTT
NA	TRBD1	TRBJ1-1	TRBV11-2	CASSLGQGATEAFF	TGTGCCAGCAGCTTAGGGCAGGGGGCCACTGAAGCTTTCTTT
NA	NA	TRBJ1-6	TRBV9	CASSPTGGLISPLHF	TGTGCCAGCAGCCCCACCGGAGGCCTAATTTCACCCCTCCACTTT
NA	NA	TRBJ2-2	TRBV7-3	CASSLNTAGELFF	TGTGCCAGCAGCTTAAATACGGCCGGGGAGCTGTTTTTT
NA	NA	TRBJ2-5	TRBV12-3/TRBV12-4	CASVQGGQTQYF	TGTGCCAGCGTACAGGGGGGGCAGACCCAGTACTTC
NA	NA	TRBJ2-3	TRBV5-1	CASSLAPHSTDTQYF	TGCGCCAGCAGCTTAGCCCCCCATAGCACAGATACGCAGTATTTT
NA	NA	TRBJ2-7	TRBV6-5	CASSSGVRHEQYF	TGTGCCAGCAGCTCAGGGGTTCGGCACGAGCAGTACTTC
NA	NA	TRBJ1-5	TRBV10-3	CAISEYRDQPQHF	TGTGCCATCAGTGAGTATCGGGATCAGCCCCAGCATTTT
NA	TRBD1	TRBJ2-7	TRBV5-4	CASSSTGGGRNEQYF	TGTGCCAGCAGCTCGACAGGGGGCGGGAGGAACGAGCAGTACTTC
once	NA	TRBJ1-4	TRBV11-2	CASSLEDQTNEKLFF	TGTGCCAGCAGCTTAGAGGATCAAACTAATGAAAAACTGTTTTTT
NA	NA	TRBJ1-5	TRBV6-6	CASSQLARLLHQPQHF	TGTGCCAGCAGTCAGCTGGCCAGGCTACTACATCAGCCCCAGCATTTT
NA	TRBD1	TRBJ2-1	TRBV29-1	CSVEGQGGYNEQFF	TGCAGCGTTGAAGGACAGGGTGGCTACAATGAGCAGTTCTTC
NA	NA	TRBJ1-4	TRBV2	CASSAGEATNEKLFF	TGTGCCAGCAGTGCAGGGGAGGCAACTAATGAAAAACTGTTTTTT
NA	NA	TRBJ2-1	TRBV4-1	CASSHLTGTREQFF	TGCGCCAGCAGCCACCTAACAGGGACGCGAGAGCAGTTCTTC
NA	NA	TRBJ1-2	TRBV18	CASSPRDNYGYTF	TGTGCCAGCTCACCGCGAGATAACTATGGCTACACCTTC
NA	TRBD1	TRBJ1-6	TRBV30	CAWSYYGQGNSPLHF	TGTGCCTGGAGTTATTATGGACAGGGGAATTCACCCCTCCACTTT
NA	NA	TRBJ2-5	TRBV18	CASSTTWGGEETQYF	TGTGCCAGCTCAACGACGTGGGGGGGCGAGGAGACCCAGTACTTC
NA	TRBD1	TRBJ2-7	TRBV9	CASSVGTGGGYEQYF	TGTGCCAGCAGCGTAGGTACAGGGGGAGGCTACGAGCAGTACTTC
NA	TRBD2	TRBJ2-1	TRBV6-5	CASHTSGAYNEQFF	TGTGCCAGCCATACTAGCGGAGCCTACAATGAGCAGTTCTTC
once	NA	TRBJ2-2	TRBV6-2/TRBV6-3	CASSYSIIGELFF	TGTGCCAGCAGTTACTCGATTATCGGGGAGCTGTTTTTT
NA	NA	TRBJ2-2	TRBV19	CASSITGELFF	TGTGCCAGTAGTATAACCGGGGAGCTGTTTTTT
NA	NA	TRBJ2-5	TRBV3-1/TRBV3-2	CASAADQGEETQYF	TGTGCCAGCGCTGCAGACCAAGGGGAGGAGACCCAGTACTTC
NA	NA	TRBJ1-1	TRBV5-6	CASSQQGGSTEAFF	TGTGCCAGCAGCCAGCAGGGAGGAAGTACTGAAGCTTTCTTT
NA	NA	TRBJ1-2	TRBV25-1	CASSGPLYGYTF	TGTGCCAGCAGTGGGCCGCTGTATGGCTACACCTTC
NA	NA	TRBJ2-7	TRBV4-1	CASSQDYSADFPQQYF	TGCGCCAGCAGCCAAGATTACAGTGCAGACTTTCCGCAGCAGTACTTC
once	NA	TRBJ1-5	TRBV2	CASRGGGQPQHF	TGTGCCAGCAGGGGAGGGGGTCAGCCCCAGCATTTT
NA	TRBD1	TRBJ2-7	TRBV29-1	CSVELGDRGYEQYF	TGCAGCGTTGAACTGGGGGACAGGGGCTACGAGCAGTACTTC
NA	TRBD2	TRBJ2-3	TRBV3-1/TRBV3-2	CASSTGLAGPRPSTDTQYF	TGTGCCAGCAGCACAGGACTAGCGGGACCCCGCCCTAGCACAGATACGCAGTATTTT
few	NA	TRBJ2-1	TRBV5-1	CASSPSYNEQFF	TGCGCCAGCAGTCCCTCCTACAATGAGCAGTTCTTC
NA	NA	TRBJ2-7	TRBV5-6	CASGEIGSYEQYF	TGTGCCAGCGGAGAAATAGGGTCCTACGAGCAGTACTTC
NA	NA	TRBJ2-7	TRBV28	CASSLWKQESYEQYF	TGTGCCAGCAGTTTATGGAAACAGGAATCCTACGAGCAGTACTTC
NA	NA	TRBJ1-1	TRBV4-2	CASSQDLPLQGKAFF	TGTGCCAGCAGCCAAGATCTACCCCTTCAAGGTAAAGCTTTCTTT
NA	TRBD2	TRBJ2-7	TRBV9	CASSGSGGPYEQYF	TGTGCCAGCAGCGGTAGCGGGGGGCCCTACGAGCAGTACTTC